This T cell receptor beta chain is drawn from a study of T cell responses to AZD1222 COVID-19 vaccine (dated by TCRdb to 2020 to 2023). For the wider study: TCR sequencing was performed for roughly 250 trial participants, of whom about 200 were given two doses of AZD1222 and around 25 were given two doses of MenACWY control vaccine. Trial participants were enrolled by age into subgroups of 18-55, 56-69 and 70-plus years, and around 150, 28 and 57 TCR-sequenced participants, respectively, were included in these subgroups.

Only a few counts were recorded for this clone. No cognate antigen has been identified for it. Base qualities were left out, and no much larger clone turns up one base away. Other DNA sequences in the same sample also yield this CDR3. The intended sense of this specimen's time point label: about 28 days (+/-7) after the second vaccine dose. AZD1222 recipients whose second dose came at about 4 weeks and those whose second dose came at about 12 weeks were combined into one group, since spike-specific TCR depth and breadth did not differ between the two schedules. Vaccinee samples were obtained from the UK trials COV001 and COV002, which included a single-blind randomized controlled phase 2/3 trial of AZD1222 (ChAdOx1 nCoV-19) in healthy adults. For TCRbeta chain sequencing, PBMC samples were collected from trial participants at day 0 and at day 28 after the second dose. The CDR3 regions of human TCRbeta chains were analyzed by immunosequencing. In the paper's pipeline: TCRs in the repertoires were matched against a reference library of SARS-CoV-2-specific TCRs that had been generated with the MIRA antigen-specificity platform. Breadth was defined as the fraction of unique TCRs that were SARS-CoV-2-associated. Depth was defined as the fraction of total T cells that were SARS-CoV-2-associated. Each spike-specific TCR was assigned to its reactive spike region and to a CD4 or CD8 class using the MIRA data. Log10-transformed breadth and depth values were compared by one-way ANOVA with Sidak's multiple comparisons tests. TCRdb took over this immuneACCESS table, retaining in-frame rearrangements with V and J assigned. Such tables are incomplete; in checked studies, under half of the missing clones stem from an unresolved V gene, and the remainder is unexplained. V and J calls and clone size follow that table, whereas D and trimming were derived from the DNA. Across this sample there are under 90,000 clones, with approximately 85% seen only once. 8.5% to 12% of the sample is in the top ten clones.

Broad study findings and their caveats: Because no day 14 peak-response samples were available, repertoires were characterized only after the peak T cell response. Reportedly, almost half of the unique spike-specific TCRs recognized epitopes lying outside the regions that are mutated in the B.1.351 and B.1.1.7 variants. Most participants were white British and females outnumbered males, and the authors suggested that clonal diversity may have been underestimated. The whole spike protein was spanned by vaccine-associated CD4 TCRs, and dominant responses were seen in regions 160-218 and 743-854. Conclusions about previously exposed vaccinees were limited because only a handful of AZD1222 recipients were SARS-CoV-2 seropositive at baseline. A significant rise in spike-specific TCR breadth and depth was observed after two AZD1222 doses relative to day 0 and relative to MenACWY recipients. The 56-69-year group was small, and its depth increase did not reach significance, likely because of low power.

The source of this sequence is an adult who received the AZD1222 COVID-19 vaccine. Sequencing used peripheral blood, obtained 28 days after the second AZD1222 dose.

The CDR3 has the sequence CASSLGYTEAFF. Here is the DNA: TGTGCCAGCAGCCTAGGTTACACTGAAGCTTTCTTT. The rearranged chain carries TRBV7-2 and TRBJ1-1, with an unclear D gene assignment. Via the germline V gene, CDR1 is SGHTA and CDR2 FQGNSA. Between the V and J ends, shortened by 5 bases and 3 bases respectively, the junction contains 7 bases. The CDR3 runs 12 amino acids, cysteine and phenylalanine included. Only the CDR3 portion is preserved as DNA: 36 bases, with reading frame beginning at the first base.